A selection of T cell receptor beta chains follows, all from one sample in a study of OX40 agonist ivuxolimab in advanced cancers. Method: immunoSEQ multiplex PCR; TCRdb's copy keeps in-frame clones and lacks some. The sample has more than 80,000 clones, 91% seen once; the top ten hold around 0.31%. The sequences come from CD4+ or CD8+ T cells sorted from blood, collected in a trial of the OX40 agonist ivuxolimab. The receptor source for this set is an adult with an advanced solid tumor such as melanoma, head and neck, liver or kidney cancer. Each CDR3 is given with its conserved first and last residue. D genes are given only for firm matches. Clone size is not always given. Where it is, it says once, few, many or a class for expanded clones.

>TRBJ1-5|NA|NA|TRBV2
CASNRVSNQPQHF
TGTGCCAGCAATCGAGTCTCCAATCAGCCCCAGCATTTT
>TRBJ2-6|few|NA|TRBV5-6
CASRIGGLGANVLTF
TGTGCCAGCAGGATAGGGGGTCTTGGGGCCAACGTCCTGACTTTC
>TRBJ1-5|NA|TRBD1|TRBV11-2
CASSLSGGNQPQHF
TGTGCCAGCAGCTTATCAGGGGGGAATCAGCCCCAGCATTTT
>TRBJ2-4|NA|NA|TRBV29-1
CSVERGRGAKNIQYF
TGCAGCGTTGAGAGAGGAAGAGGAGCCAAAAACATTCAGTACTTC
>TRBJ2-1|NA|NA|TRBV7-2
CASSLLLKSYNEQFF
TGTGCCAGCAGCTTATTACTGAAATCCTACAATGAGCAGTTCTTC
>TRBJ2-1|NA|NA|TRBV4-3
CASSFTAGNEQFF
TGCGCCAGCAGTTTCACCGCCGGGAATGAGCAGTTCTTC
>TRBJ1-5|NA|NA|TRBV5-6
CASSTGQSNQPQHF
TGTGCCAGCAGCACCGGACAGAGTAATCAGCCCCAGCATTTT
>TRBJ2-7|NA|TRBD1|TRBV18
CASSPDRAYEQYF
TGTGCCAGCTCTCCGGACAGGGCCTACGAGCAGTACTTC
>TRBJ2-2|NA|TRBD1|TRBV2
CASSELGGTGDTGELFF
TGTGCCAGCAGTGAACTGGGAGGGACAGGGGACACCGGGGAGCTGTTTTTT
>TRBJ2-3|NA|NA|TRBV7-2
CASSPGGTDTQYF
TGTGCCAGCAGCCCAGGCGGCACAGATACGCAGTATTTT
>TRBJ2-5|NA|NA|TRBV7-3
CASSSRGGGETQYF
TGTGCCAGCAGCTCGCGGGGCGGTGGAGAGACCCAGTACTTC
>TRBJ2-3|NA|NA|TRBV27
CASRIPGRNTDTQYF
TGTGCCAGCAGAATTCCGGGACGAAACACAGATACGCAGTATTTT
>TRBJ1-6|NA|TRBD1|TRBV27
CASRPGQYYSPLHF
TGTGCCAGCAGACCGGGACAGTATTATTCACCCCTCCACTTT
>TRBJ2-6|once|TRBD1|TRBV7-9
CASSLRRQGLSSGANVLTF
TGTGCCAGCAGCTTACGCCGACAGGGTTTGAGCTCTGGGGCCAACGTCCTGACTTTC
>TRBJ2-1|NA|TRBD1|TRBV6-6
CASSTTWDRGHNEQFF
TGTGCCAGCAGTACTACATGGGACAGGGGCCACAATGAGCAGTTCTTC
>TRBJ2-1|NA|TRBD2|TRBV2
CASSSRLAGTYNEQFF
TGTGCCAGCAGTTCACGACTAGCAGGAACCTACAATGAGCAGTTCTTC